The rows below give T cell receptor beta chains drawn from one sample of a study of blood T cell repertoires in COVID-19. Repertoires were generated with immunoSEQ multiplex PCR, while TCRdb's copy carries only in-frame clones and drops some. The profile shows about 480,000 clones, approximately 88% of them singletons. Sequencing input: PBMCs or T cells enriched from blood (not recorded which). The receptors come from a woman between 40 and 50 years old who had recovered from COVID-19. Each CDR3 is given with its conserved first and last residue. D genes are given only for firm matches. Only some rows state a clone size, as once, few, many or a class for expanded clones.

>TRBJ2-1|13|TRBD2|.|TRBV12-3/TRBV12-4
CASSPLSGNEQFF
TGTGCCAGCAGTCCTCTTAGCGGGAATGAGCAGTTCTTC
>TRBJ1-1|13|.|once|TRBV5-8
CASSFSKNTEAFF
TGTGCCAGCAGCTTCAGTAAGAACACTGAAGCTTTCTTT
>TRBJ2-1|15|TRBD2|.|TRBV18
CASSAGLAGVNEQFF
TGTGCCAGCTCAGCAGGACTAGCGGGAGTGAATGAGCAGTTCTTC
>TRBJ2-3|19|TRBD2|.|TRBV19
CASSIFGTSGRAGTDTQYF
TGTGCCAGTAGTATCTTTGGGACTAGCGGGAGGGCCGGCACAGATACGCAGTATTTT
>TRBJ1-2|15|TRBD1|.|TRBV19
CASSTRGQGHDGYTF
TGTGCCAGTAGTACCCGTGGACAGGGCCACGATGGCTACACCTTC
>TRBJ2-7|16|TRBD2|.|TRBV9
CASSVASGLAVYEQYF
TGTGCCAGCAGCGTCGCATCGGGACTAGCGGTATACGAGCAGTACTTC
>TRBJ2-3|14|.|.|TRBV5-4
CASSFGQNTDTQYF
TGTGCCAGCAGCTTCGGACAGAACACAGATACGCAGTATTTT
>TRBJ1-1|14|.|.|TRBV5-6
CASRLIQGNTEAFF
TGTGCCAGCAGACTTATACAGGGGAACACTGAAGCTTTCTTT
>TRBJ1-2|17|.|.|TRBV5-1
CASSLGPQGSSNYGYTF
TGCGCCAGCAGCTTGGGGCCACAGGGAAGTTCTAACTATGGCTACACCTTC
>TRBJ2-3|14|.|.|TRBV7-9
CASSLDLQADTQYF
TGTGCCAGCAGCTTAGACCTACAGGCAGATACGCAGTATTTT
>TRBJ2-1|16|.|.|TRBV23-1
CASSQSRLNGNNEQFF
TGCGCCAGCAGTCAATCGAGGCTTAACGGGAACAATGAGCAGTTCTTC
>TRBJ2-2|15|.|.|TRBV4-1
CASSQALQQTGELFF
TGCGCCAGCAGCCAAGCCTTACAGCAAACCGGGGAGCTGTTTTTT
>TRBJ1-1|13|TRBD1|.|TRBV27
CASSLTGATEAFF
TGTGCCAGCAGTTTGACAGGGGCCACTGAAGCTTTCTTT
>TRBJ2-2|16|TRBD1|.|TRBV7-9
CASSTSGTENTGELFF
TGTGCCAGCAGCACATCCGGGACAGAGAACACCGGGGAGCTGTTTTTT
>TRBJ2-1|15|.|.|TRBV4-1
CASSQGPGDRNEQFF
TGCGCCAGCAGCCAAGGCCCCGGAGATCGCAATGAGCAGTTCTTC
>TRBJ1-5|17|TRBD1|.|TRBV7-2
CASRAGQGAYSNQPQHF
TGTGCCAGCAGAGCGGGACAGGGGGCATATAGCAATCAGCCCCAGCATTTT
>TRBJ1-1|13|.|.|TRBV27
CASTNQGFTEAFF
TGTGCCAGCACTAATCAGGGGTTCACTGAAGCTTTCTTT
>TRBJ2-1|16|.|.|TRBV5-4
CASSLSGILSYNEQFF
TGTGCCAGCAGCTTGTCGGGGATTTTATCCTACAATGAGCAGTTCTTC
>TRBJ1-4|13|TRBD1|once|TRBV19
CASRDREYEKLFF
TGTGCCAGCCGGGACAGGGAATATGAAAAACTGTTTTTT
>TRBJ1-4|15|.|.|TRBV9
CASSVSGATNEKLFF
TGTGCCAGCAGCGTGTCGGGTGCAACTAATGAAAAACTGTTTTTT
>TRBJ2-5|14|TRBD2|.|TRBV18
CASSPASGRETQYF
TGTGCCAGCTCACCAGCTAGCGGGAGGGAGACCCAGTACTTC
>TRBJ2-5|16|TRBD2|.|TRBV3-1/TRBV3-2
CASSQVTAGGRETQYF
TGTGCCAGCAGCCAAGTAACAGCGGGAGGAAGGGAGACCCAGTACTTC
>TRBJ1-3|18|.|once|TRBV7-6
CASSLESYRKNSGNTIYF
TGTGCCAGCAGCTTAGAGTCCTATAGAAAGAACTCTGGAAACACCATATATTTT
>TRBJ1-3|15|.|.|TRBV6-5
CASSRSGYSGNTIYF
TGTGCCAGCAGCCGTTCAGGGTACTCTGGAAACACCATATATTTT
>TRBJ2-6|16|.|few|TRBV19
CASNAGSGTGANVLTF
TGTGCCAGTAATGCGGGGTCTGGGACTGGGGCCAACGTCCTGACTTTC
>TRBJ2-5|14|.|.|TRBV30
CAWVKWTGLETQYF
TGTGCCTGGGTTAAGTGGACGGGGTTAGAGACCCAGTACTTC
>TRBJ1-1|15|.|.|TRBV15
CATSPEGRGNTEAFF
TGTGCCACCAGCCCCGAGGGCAGGGGGAACACTGAAGCTTTCTTT
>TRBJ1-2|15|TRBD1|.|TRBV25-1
CASSEYRTGGYGYTF
TGTGCCAGCAGTGAATATCGGACAGGGGGGTATGGCTACACCTTC
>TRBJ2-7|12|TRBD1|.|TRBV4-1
CASSQQGNEQYF
TGCGCCAGCAGTCAACAGGGGAACGAGCAGTACTTC
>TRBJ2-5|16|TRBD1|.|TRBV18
CASSLSQTGFGETQYF
TGTGCCAGCTCACTAAGTCAGACAGGGTTTGGTGAGACCCAGTACTTC
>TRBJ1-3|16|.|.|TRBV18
CASSPVAGNSGNTIYF
TGTGCCAGCTCACCAGTGGCGGGGAACTCTGGAAACACCATATATTTT
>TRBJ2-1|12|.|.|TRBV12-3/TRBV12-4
CASSLRGNEQFF
TGTGCCAGCAGTTTACGGGGCAATGAGCAGTTCTTC
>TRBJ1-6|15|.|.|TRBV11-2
CASSPRGIRYSPLHF
TGTGCCAGCAGCCCACGTGGTATTAGATATTCACCCCTCCACTTT
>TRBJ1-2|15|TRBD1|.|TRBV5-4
CASSWDDRESLGYTF
TGTGCCAGCAGCTGGGACGACAGGGAATCTTTAGGCTACACCTTC
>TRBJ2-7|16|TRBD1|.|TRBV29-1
CSVEFLPGQGQDEQYF
TGCAGCGTTGAGTTCTTACCGGGACAGGGTCAGGACGAGCAGTACTTC
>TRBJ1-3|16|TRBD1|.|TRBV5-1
CASSLERTGSGNTIYF
TGCGCCAGCAGCTTGGAGCGGACAGGGTCTGGAAACACCATATATTTT
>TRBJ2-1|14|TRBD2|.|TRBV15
CATEKREGNNEQFF
TGTGCCACCGAAAAGCGGGAGGGGAACAATGAGCAGTTCTTC
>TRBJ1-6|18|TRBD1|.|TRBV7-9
CASSLPRDSRGSGSPLHF
TGTGCCAGCAGCTTACCCCGGGACAGCAGGGGATCGGGCTCACCCCTCCACTTT
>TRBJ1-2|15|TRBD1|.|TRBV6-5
CASSSPGGPNYGYTF
TGTGCCAGCAGCTCCCCAGGGGGCCCTAACTATGGCTACACCTTC
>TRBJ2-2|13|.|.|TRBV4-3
CASSQDGVGELFF
TGCGCCAGCAGCCAAGATGGAGTCGGGGAGCTGTTTTTT
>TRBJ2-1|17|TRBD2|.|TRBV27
CASSLGGSGGFDNEQFF
TGTGCCAGCAGTTTGGGCGGGAGTGGAGGTTTCGACAATGAGCAGTTCTTC
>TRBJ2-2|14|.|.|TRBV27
CASKRVGSTGELFF
TGTGCCAGCAAAAGGGTCGGGAGCACCGGGGAGCTGTTTTTT
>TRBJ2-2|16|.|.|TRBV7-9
CASSLETVSNTGELFF
TGTGCCAGCAGCTTAGAGACAGTTTCGAACACCGGGGAGCTGTTTTTT
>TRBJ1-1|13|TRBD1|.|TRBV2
CASNRDRLTEAFF
TGTGCCAGCAACCGGGACAGACTCACTGAAGCTTTCTTT
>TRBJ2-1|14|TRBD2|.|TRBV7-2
CASSQAGTNNEQFF
TGTGCCAGCAGCCAAGCCGGGACTAACAATGAGCAGTTCTTC
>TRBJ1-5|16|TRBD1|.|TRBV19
CASTPFRTGGNQPQHF
TGTGCCAGTACCCCCTTCAGGACAGGGGGCAATCAGCCCCAGCATTTT
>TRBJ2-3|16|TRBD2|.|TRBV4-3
CASSLTQREGTDTQYF
TGCGCCAGCAGCCTCACTCAGCGGGAGGGCACAGATACGCAGTATTTT
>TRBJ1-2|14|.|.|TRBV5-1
CASSLGEVGYGYTF
TGCGCCAGCAGCTTGGGAGAGGTGGGCTATGGCTACACCTTC
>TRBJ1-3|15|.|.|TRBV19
CASSITPSSGNTIYF
TGTGCCAGTAGTATTACCCCGAGCTCTGGAAACACCATATATTTT
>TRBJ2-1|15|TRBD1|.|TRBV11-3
CASSLGQGKGTEQFF
TGTGCCAGCAGCTTAGGACAGGGTAAAGGAACTGAGCAGTTCTTC
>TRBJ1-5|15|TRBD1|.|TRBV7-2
CASSLAGTGRQPQHF
TGTGCCAGCAGCTTAGCGGGGACAGGGCGTCAGCCCCAGCATTTT
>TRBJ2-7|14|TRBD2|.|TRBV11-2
CASSSTGGPYEQYF
TGTGCCAGCAGCTCCACGGGAGGGCCCTACGAGCAGTACTTC
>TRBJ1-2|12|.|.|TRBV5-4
CASSWGGDGYTF
TGTGCCAGCAGCTGGGGGGGCGATGGCTACACCTTC
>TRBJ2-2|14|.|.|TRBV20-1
CSASLTANTGELFF
TGCAGTGCTAGTCTCACAGCTAACACCGGGGAGCTGTTTTTT
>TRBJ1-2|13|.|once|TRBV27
CASSFGGNSGYTF
TGTGCCAGCAGTTTCGGGGGGAATTCTGGCTACACCTTC